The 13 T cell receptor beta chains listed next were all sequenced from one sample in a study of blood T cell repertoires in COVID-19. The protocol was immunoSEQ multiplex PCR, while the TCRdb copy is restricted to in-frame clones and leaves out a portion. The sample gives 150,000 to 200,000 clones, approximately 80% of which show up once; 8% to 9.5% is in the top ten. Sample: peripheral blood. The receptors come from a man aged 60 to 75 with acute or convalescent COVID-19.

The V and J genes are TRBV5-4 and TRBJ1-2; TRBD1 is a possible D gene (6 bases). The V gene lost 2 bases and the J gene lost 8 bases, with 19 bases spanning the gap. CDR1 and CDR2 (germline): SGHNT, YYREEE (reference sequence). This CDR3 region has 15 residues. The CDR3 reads CASSLDGTPAMGYTF. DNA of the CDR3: TGTGCCAGCAGCTTAGACGGGACACCTGCTATGGGCTACACCTTC. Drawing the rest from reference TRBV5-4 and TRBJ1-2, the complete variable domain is ETGVTQSPTHLIKTRGQQVTLRCSSQSGHNTVSWYQQALGQGPQFIFQYYREEENGRGNFPPRFSGLQFPNYSSELNVNALELDDSALYLCASSLDGTPAMGYTFGSGTRLTVV.

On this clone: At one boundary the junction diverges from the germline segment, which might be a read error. In DNA, the CDR3 is TGTGCCAGTAGCATAGACAGTATCGGAGGGGAAACCGGGGAGCTGTTTTTT. Encoded protein: CASSIDSIGGETGELFF. J is TRBJ2-2 and V is TRBV19; D perhaps matches TRBD2 (6 bases). Germline assignment: CDR1 LNHDA and CDR2 SQIVND (reference sequence). The CDR3 is 17 amino acids.

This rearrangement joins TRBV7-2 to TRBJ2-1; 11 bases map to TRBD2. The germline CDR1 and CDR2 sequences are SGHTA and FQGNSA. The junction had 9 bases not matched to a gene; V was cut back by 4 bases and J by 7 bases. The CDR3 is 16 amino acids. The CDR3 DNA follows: TGTGCCAGCAGCTGGCGGATAGCGGGGGGGCCAAATGAGCAGTTCTTC. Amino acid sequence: CASSWRIAGGPNEQFF.

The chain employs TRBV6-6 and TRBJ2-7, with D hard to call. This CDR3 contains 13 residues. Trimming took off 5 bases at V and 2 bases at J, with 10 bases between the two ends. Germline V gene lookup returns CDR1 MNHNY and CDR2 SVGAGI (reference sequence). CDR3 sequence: CASSDDNTYEQYF. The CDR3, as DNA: TGTGCCAGCAGTGACGACAATACCTACGAGCAGTACTTC.

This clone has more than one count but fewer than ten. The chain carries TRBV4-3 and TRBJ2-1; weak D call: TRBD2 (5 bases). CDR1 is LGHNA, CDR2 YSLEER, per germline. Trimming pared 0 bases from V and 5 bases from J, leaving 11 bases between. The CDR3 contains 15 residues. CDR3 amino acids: CASSQDVEGHNEQFF. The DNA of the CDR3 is TGCGCCAGCAGCCAAGATGTCGAGGGCCACAATGAGCAGTTCTTC.

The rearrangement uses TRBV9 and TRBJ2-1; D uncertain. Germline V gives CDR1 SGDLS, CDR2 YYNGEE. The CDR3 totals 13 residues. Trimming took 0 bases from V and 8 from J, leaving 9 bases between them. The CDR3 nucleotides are TGTGCCAGCAGCGTAGACACTATCCATGAGCAGTTCTTC. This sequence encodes CASSVDTIHEQFF.

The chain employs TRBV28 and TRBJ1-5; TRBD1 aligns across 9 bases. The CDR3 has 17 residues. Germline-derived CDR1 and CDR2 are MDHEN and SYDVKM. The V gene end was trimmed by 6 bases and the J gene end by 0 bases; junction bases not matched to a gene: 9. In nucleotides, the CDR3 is TGTGCCAGCAGGGAGGACAGGGGAAAAGTTAGCAATCAGCCCCAGCATTTT. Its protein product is CASREDRGKVSNQPQHF.

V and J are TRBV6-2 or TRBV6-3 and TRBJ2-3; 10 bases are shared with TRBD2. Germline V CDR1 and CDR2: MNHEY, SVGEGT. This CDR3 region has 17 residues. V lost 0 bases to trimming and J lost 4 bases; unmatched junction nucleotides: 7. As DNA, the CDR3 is TGTGCCAGCAGTTACTCCTGGGCTAGCGGGAGATCAGATACGCAGTATTTT. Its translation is CASSYSWASGRSDTQYF.

This chain's CDR3 is CASSEREQGWSPLHF. The CDR3 DNA follows: TGTGCCAGCAGTGAAAGGGAACAGGGGTGGTCACCCCTCCACTTT. This rearrangement joins TRBV6-1 to TRBJ1-6; the match to TRBD1 covers 7 bases. The CDR3 length is 15 residues. V shed 2 bases, J shed 10 bases, and the junction held 8 bases outside the gene matches. Germline V gene data show CDR1 as MNHNS and CDR2 as SASEGT.

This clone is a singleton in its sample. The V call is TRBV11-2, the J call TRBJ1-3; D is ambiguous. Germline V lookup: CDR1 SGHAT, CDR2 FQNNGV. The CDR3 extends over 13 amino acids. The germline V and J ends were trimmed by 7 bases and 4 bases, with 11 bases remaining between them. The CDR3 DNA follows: TGTGCCAGCACCGCGGGGTCGGGAAACACCATATATTTT. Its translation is CASTAGSGNTIYF.

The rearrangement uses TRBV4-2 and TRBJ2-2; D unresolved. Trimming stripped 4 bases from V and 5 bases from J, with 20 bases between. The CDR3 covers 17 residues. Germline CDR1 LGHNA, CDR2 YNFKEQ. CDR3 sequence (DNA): TGTGCCAGCAGCCGATCTAATCCAAACATCGGGACCGGGGAGCTGTTTTTT. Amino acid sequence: CASSRSNPNIGTGELFF.

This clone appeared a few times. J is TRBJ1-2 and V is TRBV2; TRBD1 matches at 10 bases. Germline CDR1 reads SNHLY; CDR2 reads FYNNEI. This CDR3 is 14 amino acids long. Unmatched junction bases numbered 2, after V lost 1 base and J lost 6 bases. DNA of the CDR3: TGTGCCAGCAGTGAAGGACAGGGGGCGAATGGCTACACCTTC. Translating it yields CASSEGQGANGYTF.

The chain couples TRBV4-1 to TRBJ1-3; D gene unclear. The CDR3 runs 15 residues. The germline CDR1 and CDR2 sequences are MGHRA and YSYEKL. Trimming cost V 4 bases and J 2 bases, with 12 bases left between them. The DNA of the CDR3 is TGCGCCAGCAGCCCAGTAGAGGCGGCTGGAAACACCATATATTTT. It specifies CASSPVEAAGNTIYF.